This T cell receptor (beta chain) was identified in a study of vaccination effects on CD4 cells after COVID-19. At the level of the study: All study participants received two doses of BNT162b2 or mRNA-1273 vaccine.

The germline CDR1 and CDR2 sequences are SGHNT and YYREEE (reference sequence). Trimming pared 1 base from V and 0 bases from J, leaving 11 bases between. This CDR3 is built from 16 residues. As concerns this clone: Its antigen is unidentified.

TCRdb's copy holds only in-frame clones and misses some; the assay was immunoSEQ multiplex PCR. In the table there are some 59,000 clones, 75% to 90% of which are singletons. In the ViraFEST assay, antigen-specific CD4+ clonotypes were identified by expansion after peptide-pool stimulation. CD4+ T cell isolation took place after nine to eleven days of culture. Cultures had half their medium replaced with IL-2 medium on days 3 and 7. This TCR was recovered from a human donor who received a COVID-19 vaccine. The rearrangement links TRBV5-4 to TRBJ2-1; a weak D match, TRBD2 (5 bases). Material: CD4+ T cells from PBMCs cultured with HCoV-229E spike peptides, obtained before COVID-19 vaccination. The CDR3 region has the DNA TGTGCCAGCAGCTTGTATAGCGCCGCCTCCTACAATGAGCAGTTCTTC. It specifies CASSLYSAASYNEQFF.